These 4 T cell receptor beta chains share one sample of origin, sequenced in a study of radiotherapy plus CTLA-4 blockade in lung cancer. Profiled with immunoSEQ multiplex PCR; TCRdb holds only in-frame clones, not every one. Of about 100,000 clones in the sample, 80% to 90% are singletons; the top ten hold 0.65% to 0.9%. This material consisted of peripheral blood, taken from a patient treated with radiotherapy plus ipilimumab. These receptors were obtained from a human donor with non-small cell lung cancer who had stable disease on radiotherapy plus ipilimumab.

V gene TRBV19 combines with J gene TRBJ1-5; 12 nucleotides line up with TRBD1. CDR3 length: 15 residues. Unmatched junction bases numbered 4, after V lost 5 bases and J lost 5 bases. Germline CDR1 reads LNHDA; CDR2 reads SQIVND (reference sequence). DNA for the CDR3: TGTGCCAGTAGTCCGGGGACAGGGGGCTATCAGCCCCAGCATTTT. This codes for CASSPGTGGYQPQHF.

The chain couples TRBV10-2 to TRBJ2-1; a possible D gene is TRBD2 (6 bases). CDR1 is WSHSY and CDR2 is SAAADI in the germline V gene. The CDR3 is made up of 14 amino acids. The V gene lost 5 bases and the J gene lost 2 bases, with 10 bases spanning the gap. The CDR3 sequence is CASSTTRAYNEQFF. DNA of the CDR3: TGCGCCAGCAGTACGACTAGAGCCTACAATGAGCAGTTCTTC.

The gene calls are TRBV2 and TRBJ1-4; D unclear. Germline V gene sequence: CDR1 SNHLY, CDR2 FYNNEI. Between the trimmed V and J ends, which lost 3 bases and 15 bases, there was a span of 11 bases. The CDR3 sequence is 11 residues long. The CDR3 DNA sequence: TGTGCCAGCAGTGAGCAACTCCTAGTGTTTTTT. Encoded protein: CASSEQLLVFF.

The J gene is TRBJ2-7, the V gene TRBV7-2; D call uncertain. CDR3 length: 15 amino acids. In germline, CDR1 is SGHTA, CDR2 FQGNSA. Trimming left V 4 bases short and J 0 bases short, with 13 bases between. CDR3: CASSSRTKSSYEQYF. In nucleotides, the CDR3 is TGTGCCAGCAGCTCCAGGACCAAGAGCTCCTACGAGCAGTACTTC.